These 4 T cell receptor beta chains were sequenced from one sample in a study of T-cell reconstitution after alpha-beta-depleted transplantation in children. It was with unique molecular identifiers that the TCRbeta library was prepared. TCRdb re-analysed the PCR reads in MiXCR, keeping a single row per CDR3 protein. The table lists some 200,000 distinct CDR3 sequences, roughly 15% of them singletons, with less than 15% in the top ten. The sequences come from PBMCs from the stem cell graft donor, collected from the stem cell graft. These receptors came from a human donor who donated a stem cell graft to a child with acute lymphoblastic leukemia.

This clonotype came up many times. The chain couples TRBV7-9 to TRBJ2-1; 10 bases agree with TRBD1. The length of the CDR3 is 16 residues. Germline assignment: CDR1 SEHNR and CDR2 FQNEAQ (reference sequence). V dropped 5 bases and J dropped 8; count of bases not matched to a gene: 12. CDR3 region: CASSPHGTGEGDEQFF. The DNA for the CDR3 is TGTGCCAGCAGCCCCCATGGGACAGGGGAAGGCGATGAGCAGTTCTTC.

This clonotype was counted at least ten times. This chain links TRBV3-1 with TRBJ2-2; D gene ambiguous. V gave up 4 bases and J gave up 0 bases, with 9 bases separating them. Germline CDR1 and CDR2: LGHDT and YNNKEL (reference sequence). The CDR3 totals 15 residues. The CDR3 protein is CASSRQRPNTGELFF. As DNA, the CDR3 is TGTGCCAGCAGCCGGCAGCGCCCGAACACCGGGGAGCTGTTTTTT.

The V gene is TRBV5-4, the J gene TRBJ2-1; D is perhaps TRBD2 (6 bases). The V and J ends lost 0 bases and 12 bases respectively, with 22 bases between them. This CDR3 comprises 16 residues. Germline V gene lookup returns CDR1 SGHNT and CDR2 YYREEE (reference sequence). CDR3 region: CASSLAAGTGRERQFF. Here the CDR3 DNA reads TGTGCCAGCAGCTTGGCGGCAGGGACGGGACGGGAGAGGCAGTTCTTC.

This clonotype was seen more than once but under ten times. The gene calls are TRBV5-1 and TRBJ2-3, with 11 bases that match TRBD1. Germline V CDR1 and CDR2: SGHRS, YFSETQ. The V segment lost 4 bases and the J segment 4 bases; nucleotides outside the gene matches: 17. This CDR3 has 19 amino acids. CDR3 sequence reads: CASSLDRGRIGTRADTQYF. CDR3 nucleotides: TGCGCCAGCAGCCTGGACAGGGGGCGGATAGGCACCAGGGCAGATACGCAGTATTTT.